This T cell receptor beta chain emerged from a study of blood T cell repertoires in COVID-19. Study as a whole: Samples taken during acute and convalescent COVID-19 were collected in the United States, Italy and Spain.

In the original analysis: For nucleated cells, counts were estimated from reference gene primer amplification. Method: immunoSEQ multiplex PCR; TCRdb's copy keeps in-frame clones and lacks some. V and J calls and clone size are given by that table; D and trimming were obtained from the DNA. The sample lists 250,000 or so clones; 75% to 90% were seen once. Participants were aged roughly 18 to 90 years, lived in around 22 US areas, and enrolled virtually. Exposed enrollees had met someone with a PCR-confirmed or clinician-diagnosed COVID-19 case at some point within the 2 weeks before study entry. Trimming left V 1 base short and J 4 bases short, with 8 bases between. This CDR3 spans 13 amino acids.

J is TRBJ2-7 and V is TRBV12-3 or TRBV12-4; the D is unclear. Sequenced: PBMCs or T cells enriched from blood (not recorded which). The TCR originated in a woman aged 40 to 50 who had been exposed to COVID-19. The CDR3 here is CASSLGRWYEQYF. The CDR3 DNA reads as TGTGCCAGCAGTTTAGGCAGGTGGTACGAGCAGTACTTC.